Below are 2 T cell receptor beta chains sequenced from a single sample in a study of blood T cell repertoires in COVID-19. Clones were read by immunoSEQ multiplex PCR, and TCRdb kept only the in-frame ones, dropping some. Of 250,000 to 350,000 clones in the sample, more than 75% were seen once. Sequencing input: peripheral blood. These receptors originate from a woman between 50 and 59 years old who had recovered from COVID-19.

CDR3: CAWSVLAGSLYGYTF. The CDR3 nucleotides are TGTGCCTGGAGTGTGTTGGCAGGCTCTCTCTATGGCTACACCTTC. This rearrangement joins TRBV30 to TRBJ1-2, with unresolved D. The germline CDR1 and CDR2 sequences are GTSNPN and SVGIG (reference sequence). There are 15 residues in the CDR3. Between the trimmed V and J ends, which lost 0 bases and 4 bases, there was a span of 15 bases. The complete variable domain, with remaining parts taken from reference TRBV30 and TRBJ1-2, reads SQTIHQWPATLVQPVGSPLSLECTVEGTSNPNLYWYRQAAGRGLQLLFYSVGIGQISSEVPQNLSASRPQDRQFILSSKKLLLSDSGFYLCAWSVLAGSLYGYTFGSGTRLTVV.

The chain joins TRBV11-2 to TRBJ2-5, with 8 bases that match TRBD1. Germline assignment: CDR1 SGHAT and CDR2 FQNNGV. The CDR3 covers 16 residues. Losses at the gene ends were 5 bases for V and 5 bases for J; bases not matched to a gene: 13. The CDR3 spells CASSTLARGREETQYF. CDR3 in DNA: TGTGCCAGCAGCACCCTAGCCAGGGGGCGCGAGGAGACCCAGTACTTC.